The T cell receptor (beta chain) described here comes from a study of circulating tumor DNA in untreated peripheral T-cell lymphoma. Study-level points and caveats: In 76% of patients, tumor-specific clonotypes were identified.

Clones were read by immunoSEQ multiplex PCR, and TCRdb kept only the in-frame ones, dropping some. The sample records under 3,000 clones, about 64% being singletons. Notes on this clone: As yet, its antigen is unknown.

This tumor tissue came from a pretreatment baseline collection. The CDR3 is made up of 16 amino acids. Germline CDR1 and CDR2: MNHGY and SAAAGT. V trimming: 5 bases; J trimming: 4 bases; junction bases outside the gene matches: 13. Sequencing used tumor tissue. V and J are TRBV6-8 and TRBJ1-1; TRBD1 aligns across 7 bases. This TCR came from a human donor with peripheral T-cell lymphoma. CDR3 DNA sequence: TGTGCCAGCAGTCCCCCCCACAGGGGCGTCAGCACTGAAGCTTTCTTT. Translating it yields CASSPPHRGVSTEAFF.